Shown below are 13 T cell receptor beta chains from a single sample sequenced in a study of siplizumab effects on memory and regulatory T cells. For these receptors, no antigen is known. The cells of the mixed lymphocyte reaction underwent a roughly 6-day coculture at 37°C. Assay: immunoSEQ multiplex PCR; the TCRdb copy retains only in-frame clones and omits some. The sample records thousands of clones, 45% to 55% being singletons. The sample comprised CFSE-low (dividing) CD4+ T cells sorted from an allogeneic mixed lymphocyte reaction. The receptors derive from a human donor in good health; the cells came from an allogeneic mixed lymphocyte reaction. Some clones in this sample may be carry-over from other donors' samples.

This chain connects TRBV25-1 to TRBJ1-5; the match to TRBD1 covers 7 bases. Trimming removed 10 bases from V and 5 bases from J; junction bases left unmatched: 14. This CDR3 has 15 amino acids. Looked up from germline, CDR1 is MGHDK and CDR2 is SYGVNS. CDR3 amino acids: CAIKDETGRHQPQHF. CDR3 coding DNA: TGTGCCATAAAAGACGAGACAGGGAGGCATCAGCCCCAGCATTTT.

The V call is TRBV5-1, the J call TRBJ1-1, with 9 bases fitting TRBD1. The CDR3 runs to 15 residues. The V gene's germline CDR1 is SGHRS and CDR2 YFSETQ. V dropped 3 bases and J dropped 3; count of bases not matched to a gene: 6. CDR3 in amino acids: CASSSKQGADTEAFF. The CDR3 DNA reads TGCGCCAGCAGCTCCAAACAGGGGGCCGACACTGAAGCTTTCTTT.

The chain carries TRBV7-7 and TRBJ2-5; D unresolved. CDR3 length: 16 residues. CDR1 and CDR2 from the germline V gene are SSHAT and FNYEAQ (reference sequence). V was pared by 4 bases and J by 1 base, with 16 bases between. CDR3 bases: TGTGCCAGCAGCTCCCAGTTGTCCGTGTCCCAAGAGACCCAGTACTTC. Translation gives CASSSQLSVSQETQYF.

This rearrangement joins TRBV11-3 to TRBJ1-3; 8 bases fit TRBD1. Germline V gene sequence: CDR1 SGHNT, CDR2 YENEEA. V lost 1 base and J lost 2; bases outside the gene matches: 4. The CDR3 is 16 amino acids. The CDR3 region has the DNA TGTGCCAGCAGCTTAGTTCAGGGGGCTGCTGGAAACACCATATATTTT. Protein sequence: CASSLVQGAAGNTIYF.

The chain joins TRBV7-3 to TRBJ2-6; D unclear. V dropped 1 base and J dropped 0 bases, with 13 bases sitting between them. The CDR3 has 18 amino acids. From germline, CDR1 is SGHTA and CDR2 FQGTGA. The CDR3 sequence is CASSLIPLGFSGANVLTF. CDR3 DNA sequence: TGTGCCAGCAGCTTAATCCCTCTTGGTTTCTCTGGGGCCAACGTCCTGACTTTC.

The CDR3 DNA follows: TGCGCCAGCAGCTTATACGAACAGGGGCGCACTGAAGCTTTCTTT. This translates into CASSLYEQGRTEAFF. This chain uses TRBV5-1 with TRBJ1-1; 7 bases match TRBD1. Germline V gives CDR1 SGHRS, CDR2 YFSETQ. V lost 2 bases, J lost 4 bases, and 8 bases stayed unmatched. The CDR3 is 15 amino acids.

A few counts support this clone. This rearrangement joins TRBV4-2 to TRBJ1-4; no firm D call. V lost 4 bases and J lost 6, with 15 bases in between. Germline V gives CDR1 LGHNA, CDR2 YNFKEQ. CDR3 length equals 15 residues. The CDR3 protein is CASSPEGEYYEKLFF. In DNA, the CDR3 is TGTGCCAGCAGCCCAGAGGGAGAATACTATGAAAAACTGTTTTTT.

A few counts support this clone. This chain links TRBV5-1 with TRBJ2-1; 7 bases map to TRBD2. Per the germline V gene, CDR1 is SGHRS and CDR2 is YFSETQ. J was trimmed by 9 bases and V by 4 bases; bases with no gene match: 4. The CDR3 contains 12 residues. This chain's CDR3 is CASSELATEQFF. The CDR3 DNA reads TGCGCCAGCAGCGAACTAGCGACTGAGCAGTTCTTC.

V is TRBV27 and J is TRBJ2-2; the D is unclear. V lost 5 bases to trimming and J lost 7 bases, with 11 bases between them. This CDR3 is built from 13 residues. The germline CDR1 and CDR2 sequences are MNHEY and SMNVEV (reference sequence). For the CDR3, the DNA is TGTGCCAGCAGTCAGATTGGTGGCGGGGAGCTGTTTTTT. Its protein is CASSQIGGGELFF.

Judged by abundance, this clone is medium-sized. The chain links TRBV10-3 to TRBJ1-2; D not resolved. Per germline, CDR1 ENHRY and CDR2 SYGVKD. The CDR3 length is 15 residues. V dropped 4 bases and J dropped 5 bases, with 17 bases sitting between them. CDR3 in DNA: TGTGCCATCAGTGGGGGTGGAGGGTCGAAGTATGGCTACACCTTC. The encoded protein is CAISGGGGSKYGYTF.

The table lists this clone with a few counts. This chain joins TRBV10-2 and TRBJ1-3, with D unresolved. The CDR3 contains 16 residues. V shed 0 bases and J shed 8 bases, with 17 bases lying between them. Germline V gene lookup returns CDR1 WSHSY and CDR2 SAAADI. The CDR3 protein is CASSESIGTAGDTIYF. Here the CDR3 DNA reads TGCGCCAGCAGTGAGTCTATAGGTACAGCTGGTGACACCATATATTTT.

This chain connects TRBV19 to TRBJ1-6; no definite D call. Trimming left V 1 base short and J 7 bases short, with 11 bases between. Germline CDR1 and CDR2: LNHDA and SQIVND (reference sequence). CDR3 length equals 15 residues. CDR3: CASSIVARLNSPLHF. The CDR3, as DNA: TGTGCCAGTAGTATAGTAGCACGGTTAAATTCACCCCTCCACTTT.

This clone was detected once. V gene TRBV6-5 combines with J gene TRBJ1-5; D gene uncertain. CDR3 size: 14 residues. Germline values: CDR1 MNHEY, CDR2 SVGAGI. The V end was cut by 5 bases, the J end by 7 bases, with 15 bases between. The CDR3 nucleotides are TGTGCCAGCAGTGGAGTTGGGCCCGGGCAGCCCCAGCATTTT. This sequence encodes CASSGVGPGQPQHF.